This T cell receptor beta chain was captured by sequencing in a study of T cells in Graves' hyperthyroidism and ophthalmopathy. Whole-study results and caveats: Among clonotypes expanded in thyroid above 0.001, most were also found in blood. Through a model of 13 V-J features, ophthalmopathy was separated from stable hyperthyroidism.

Per germline, CDR1 KGHDR and CDR2 SFDVKD. CDR3 size: 14 residues. The V end was cut by 3 bases, the J end by 3 bases, with 9 bases between. TCR beta CDR3 regions were amplified from RNA. TCR CDR3 underwent first-round RT-PCR with the HTBI primer set. TCRdb processed the multiplex PCR reads anew with MiXCR; each CDR3 protein has one entry. The sample includes 500,000 to 600,000 distinct CDR3 sequences, around 45% seen only once; the top ten take about 8.3%. The hyperthyroidism patients had all been newly diagnosed, and their disease duration was under 2 months. Their ages ranged from 18 to 65 years. The study left out patients who had uncontrolled infection, other autoimmune disease, pregnancy or lactation. The sample holds a few counts of this clonotype. Its antigen remains unknown.

The TCR originated in a woman between 18 and 29 years old with Graves' hyperthyroidism. The sequencing sample was made of peripheral blood or thyroid tissue (not recorded which). This rearrangement joins TRBV24-1 to TRBJ2-3; D is uncertain. DNA for the CDR3: TGTGCCACCAGTGATCCCGGACCTACAGATACGCAGTATTTT. This sequence encodes CATSDPGPTDTQYF.